These T cell receptor beta chains were read from a single sample in a study of monozygotic twins with inflammatory bowel disease. From its re-call of the 5' RACE reads, TCRdb lists each CDR3 protein once, without DNA. This specimen shows 440,000 or so distinct CDR3 sequences; the ten leading clones hold 2% to 3%. Material: blood. These TCRs come from a human donor with ulcerative colitis or Crohn's disease, or a healthy co-twin of an affected twin (not recorded which). CDR3s include the opening cysteine and the closing phenylalanine or tryptophan. Each record gives: CDR3 protein, J gene, V gene.

CASSRTGTTFREGYTF | TRBJ1-2 | TRBV14
CASSLAGQANTGELFF | TRBJ2-2 | TRBV5-4
CASSLTRQGNVGNTIYF | TRBJ1-3 | TRBV4-1
CASSRRAGGTDTQYF | TRBJ2-3 | TRBV6-1
CASSRNQNTEAFF | TRBJ1-1 | TRBV14
CASSLEPYTNEQFF | TRBJ2-1 | TRBV7-2
CASSSFVRTLTSIPTEAFF | TRBJ1-1 | TRBV12-3/TRBV12-4
CASSPDWTSSYNEQFF | TRBJ2-1 | TRBV2
CASSSRTASGSPLHF | TRBJ1-6 | TRBV5-1
CASSSETSGVNQPQHF | TRBJ1-5 | TRBV7-9
CASSSWTAAGNTIYF | TRBJ1-3 | TRBV7-2
CASSSGLAGFYGYTF | TRBJ1-2 | TRBV7-9
CASSLTVVGTGELFF | TRBJ2-2 | TRBV7-6
CASRPPSAGTGNTIYF | TRBJ1-3 | TRBV6-1
CAGSEGFGNTEAFF | TRBJ1-1 | TRBV5-1
CASSLARDTDQPQHF | TRBJ1-5 | TRBV13
CASSHLSGETQYF | TRBJ2-5 | TRBV11-3
CASTRRRGRDTEAFF | TRBJ1-1 | TRBV10-2
CASSLLALGQYATNEKLFF | TRBJ1-4 | TRBV27
CASSITMNTEAFF | TRBJ1-1 | TRBV6-6
CASTPSGLVYGYTF | TRBJ1-2 | TRBV25-1
CASRPQVPSTDTQYF | TRBJ2-3 | TRBV27
CASKTDSGELFF | TRBJ2-2 | TRBV5-5
CASRNSRDRGRYTF | TRBJ1-2 | TRBV2
CASSQSEKAFF | TRBJ1-1 | TRBV3-1
CASSLEMGGHEQFF | TRBJ2-1 | TRBV5-1
CSATRPGTSFTEQYF | TRBJ2-7 | TRBV20-1
CASSLGAAVPYGYTF | TRBJ1-2 | TRBV12-3/TRBV12-4
CASSRLTSGLRETQYF | TRBJ2-5 | TRBV25-1
CASSLHIQETQYF | TRBJ2-5 | TRBV5-1
CASSSMTENYEQYF | TRBJ2-7 | TRBV6-2/TRBV6-3
CATSRRLAGAPEQYF | TRBJ2-7 | TRBV15
CASSSMDGSDEKLFF | TRBJ1-4 | TRBV27
CASSQDKGTNYGYTF | TRBJ1-2 | TRBV4-1
CASSYGGREQYF | TRBJ2-7 | TRBV19
CASSLQQGGDTQYF | TRBJ2-3 | TRBV7-9
CASQRQDYEQYF | TRBJ2-7 | TRBV2
CASSPGLAGGQGNEQFF | TRBJ2-1 | TRBV5-1
CASLSGRVPYEQYF | TRBJ2-7 | TRBV28
CATAVRGYNQPQHF | TRBJ1-5 | TRBV15
CASSSGSTGELFF | TRBJ2-2 | TRBV5-1
CASSLTGNTQYF | TRBJ2-3 | TRBV7-9
CASIKGVLRDRPYEQYF | TRBJ2-7 | TRBV6-2/TRBV6-3
CATGTPGNQPQHF | TRBJ1-5 | TRBV12-3/TRBV12-4
CASSPKGTAAQETQYF | TRBJ2-5 | TRBV5-1
CASRPYPISPLHF | TRBJ1-6 | TRBV27
CASSLHTSGRWYEQYF | TRBJ2-7 | TRBV28
CASSSRLAGGGNEQFF | TRBJ2-1 | TRBV7-9
CASSKNLLRDRDYEQYF | TRBJ2-7 | TRBV21-1
CASSPGTSGGISSYEQYF | TRBJ2-7 | TRBV3-1
CASSFKDTQYF | TRBJ2-3 | TRBV7-9
CASSLRQGGGTDTQYF | TRBJ2-3 | TRBV5-4
CSVARDVRFYEQYF | TRBJ2-7 | TRBV29-1